This TCR beta chain was obtained from a study of Ad26.COV2.S vaccination and SARS-CoV-2 variants. Findings and limits, study-wide: A substantial breadth of spike-specific CD8+ and CD4+ T cell responses after vaccination has been reported. Total responses of T cells may have been underestimated by the analyses of TCR breadth and depth. Spike-specific TCR breadth ran higher among vaccine recipients than placebo recipients.

As regards this clone: What it binds is unknown.

Some clones are missing from TCRdb's copy, which holds only in-frame ones; the method was immunoSEQ multiplex PCR. The repertoire consists of more than 150,000 clones, with about 83% occurring once and the leading ten covering over 4.5%. The V gene's germline CDR1 is MDHEN and CDR2 SYDVKM. The CDR3 is 12 residues long. The material sequenced was peripheral blood, taken after recovery from COVID-19. This sequence originates from a human donor who had recovered from COVID-19. The chain joins TRBV28 to TRBJ1-1, with D possibly TRBD1 on 6 matching bases. CDR3 loop: CGSADRNTEAFF. CDR3 nucleotides: TGTGGGTCCGCGGACAGGAACACTGAAGCTTTCTTT.